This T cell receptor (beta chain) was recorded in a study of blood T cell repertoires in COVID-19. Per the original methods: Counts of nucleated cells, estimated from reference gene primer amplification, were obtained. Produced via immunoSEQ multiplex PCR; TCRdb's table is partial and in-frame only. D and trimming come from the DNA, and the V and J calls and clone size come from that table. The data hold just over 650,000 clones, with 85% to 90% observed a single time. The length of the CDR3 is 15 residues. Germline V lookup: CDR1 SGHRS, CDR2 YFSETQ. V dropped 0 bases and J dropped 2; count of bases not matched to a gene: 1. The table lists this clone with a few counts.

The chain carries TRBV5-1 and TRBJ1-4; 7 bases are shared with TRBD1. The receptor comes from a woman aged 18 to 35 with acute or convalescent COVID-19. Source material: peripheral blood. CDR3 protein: CASSLVRGTNEKLFF. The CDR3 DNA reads TGCGCCAGCAGCTTGGTCAGGGGGACTAATGAAAAACTGTTTTTT.